This entry describes one T cell receptor beta chain. The target antigen is unknown. The source of the sample is a study of T cells in Graves' hyperthyroidism and ophthalmopathy. The study's findings and limits: Blood shared most expanded thyroid clonotypes above 0.001.

Researchers took RNA transcripts and amplified the TCR beta CDR3 regions from them. First-round RT-PCR of the TCR CDR3 relied on the HTBI primer set. TCRdb reprocessed the multiplex PCR reads via MiXCR and lists one record per CDR3 protein. The sample has approximately 480,000 distinct CDR3 sequences; less than 25% are singletons. The study defined stable Graves' hyperthyroidism as no ophthalmopathy progression within 18 months. CDR3 length: 14 amino acids. Trimming removed 0 bases from V and 4 bases from J, with 10 bases in between. Germline CDR1 and CDR2: SGHRS and YFSETQ. Sequencing was done on a sample of blood. This rearrangement joins TRBV5-1 to TRBJ2-5; weak D call: TRBD1 (6 bases). The TCR sequence derives from a man aged 18 to 29 with Graves' hyperthyroidism. CDR3 DNA: TGCGCCAGCAGCTTGGTTCTGACAGGAGAGACCCAGTACTTC. Translation gives CASSLVLTGETQYF.